This T cell receptor (beta chain) comes out of a study of blood T cell repertoires in COVID-19. The repertoire was sequenced with immunoSEQ multiplex PCR; TCRdb's copy has only in-frame clones and lacks some. The table shows more than 95,000 clones, with 70% to 90% occurring only once. This receptor was taken from a human donor in a cohort sampled during active COVID-19. Sequencing input: peripheral blood.

The CDR3 nucleotides read TGTGCCAGCAGATTAACAGGGGGTGCATACAATGAGCAGTTCTTC. Translated: CASRLTGGAYNEQFF. The chain combines TRBV6-5 with TRBJ2-1; 8 bases map to TRBD1. Germline CDR1 reads MNHEY; CDR2 reads SVGAGI. This CDR3 contains 15 residues. Germline trimming cut 6 bases from V and 4 bases from J; bases unmatched to any gene: 8.